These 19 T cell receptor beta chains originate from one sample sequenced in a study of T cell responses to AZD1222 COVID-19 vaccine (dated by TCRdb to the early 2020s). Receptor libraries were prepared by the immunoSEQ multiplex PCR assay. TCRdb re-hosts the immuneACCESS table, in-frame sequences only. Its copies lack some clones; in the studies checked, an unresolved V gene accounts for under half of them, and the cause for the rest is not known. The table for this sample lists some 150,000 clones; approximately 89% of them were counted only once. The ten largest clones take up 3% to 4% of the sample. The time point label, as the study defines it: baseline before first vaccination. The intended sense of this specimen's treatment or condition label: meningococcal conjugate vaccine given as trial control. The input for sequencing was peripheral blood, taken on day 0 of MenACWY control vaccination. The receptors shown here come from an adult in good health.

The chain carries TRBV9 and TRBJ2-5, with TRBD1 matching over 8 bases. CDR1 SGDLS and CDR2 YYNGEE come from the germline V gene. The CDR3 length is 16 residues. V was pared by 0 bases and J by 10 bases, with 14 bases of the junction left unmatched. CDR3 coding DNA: TGTGCCAGCAGCGTAGGTCCACAGGGGGATCAACAGATCCAGTACTTC. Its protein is CASSVGPQGDQQIQYF.

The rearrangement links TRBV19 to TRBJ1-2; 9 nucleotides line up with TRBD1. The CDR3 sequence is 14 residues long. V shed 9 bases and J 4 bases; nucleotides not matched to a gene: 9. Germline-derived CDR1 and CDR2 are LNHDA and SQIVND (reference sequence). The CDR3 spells CASRGTGTTYGYTF. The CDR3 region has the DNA TGTGCCAGCAGAGGGACAGGGACGACCTATGGCTACACCTTC.

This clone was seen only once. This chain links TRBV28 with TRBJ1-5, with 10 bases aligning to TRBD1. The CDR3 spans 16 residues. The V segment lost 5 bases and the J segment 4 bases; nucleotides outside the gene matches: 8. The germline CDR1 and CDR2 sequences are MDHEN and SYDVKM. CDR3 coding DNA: TGTGCCAGCAGTCCAAACGACAGGGGGCGAAATCAGCCCCAGCATTTT. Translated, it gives CASSPNDRGRNQPQHF.

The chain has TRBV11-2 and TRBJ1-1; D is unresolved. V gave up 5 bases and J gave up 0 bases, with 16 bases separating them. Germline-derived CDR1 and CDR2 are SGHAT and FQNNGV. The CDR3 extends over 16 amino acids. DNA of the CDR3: TGTGCCAGCAGCCCCATCGCAGGTGGAATGAACACTGAAGCTTTCTTT. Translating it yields CASSPIAGGMNTEAFF.

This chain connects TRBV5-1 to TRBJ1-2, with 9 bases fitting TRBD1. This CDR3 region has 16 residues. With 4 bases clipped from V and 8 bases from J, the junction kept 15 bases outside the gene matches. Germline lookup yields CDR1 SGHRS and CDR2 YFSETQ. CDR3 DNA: TGCGCCAGCAGCCGTCCCGGGACAGGGCTCCGAGTGGGCTACACCTTC. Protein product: CASSRPGTGLRVGYTF.

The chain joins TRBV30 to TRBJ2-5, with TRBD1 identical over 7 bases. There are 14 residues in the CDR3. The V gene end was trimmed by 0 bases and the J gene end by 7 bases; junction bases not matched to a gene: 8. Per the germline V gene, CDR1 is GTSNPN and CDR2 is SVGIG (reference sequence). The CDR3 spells CAWSVGTGATTQYF. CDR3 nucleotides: TGTGCCTGGAGTGTAGGAACAGGGGCAACGACCCAGTACTTC.

CDR3: CASSSSGDANEKLFF. Here the CDR3 DNA reads TGTGCCAGTAGCTCCTCAGGGGATGCTAATGAAAAACTGTTTTTT. V is TRBV19 and J is TRBJ1-4; a possible D gene is TRBD1 (6 bases). V lost 6 bases and J lost 3, with 14 bases in between. CDR1 LNHDA and CDR2 SQIVND come from the germline V gene (reference sequence). CDR3 size: 15 residues.

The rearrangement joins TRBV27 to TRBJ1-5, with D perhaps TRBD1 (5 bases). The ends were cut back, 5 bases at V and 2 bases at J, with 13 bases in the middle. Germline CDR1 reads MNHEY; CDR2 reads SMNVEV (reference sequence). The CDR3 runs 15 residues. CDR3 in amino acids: CASSDRLGGNQPQHF. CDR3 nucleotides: TGTGCCAGCAGTGACAGACTGGGGGGCAATCAGCCCCAGCATTTT.

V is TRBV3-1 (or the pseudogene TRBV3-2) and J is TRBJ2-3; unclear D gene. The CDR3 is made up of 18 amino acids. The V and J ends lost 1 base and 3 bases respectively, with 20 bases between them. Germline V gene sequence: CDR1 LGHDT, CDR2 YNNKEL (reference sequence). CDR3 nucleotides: TGTGCCAGCAGCCAAGCGCGCCATATCCGGGTTCGGACAGATACGCAGTATTTT. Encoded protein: CASSQARHIRVRTDTQYF.

The DNA of the CDR3 is TGTGCCAGCAGCTGGGACTGGAGGGAGCAGTACTTC. Amino acids: CASSWDWREQYF. The chain is built from TRBV5-5 and TRBJ2-7, with a weak D call TRBD2 (6 bases). CDR1 is SGHKS, CDR2 YYEKEE, per germline (reference sequence). The CDR3 totals 12 residues. V gave up 3 bases and J gave up 7 bases, with 11 bases separating them. Full variable domain (missing parts from reference TRBV5-5 and TRBJ2-7): DAGVTQSPTHLIKTRGQQVTLRCSPISGHKSVSWYQQVLGQGPQFIFQYYEKEERGRGNFPDRFSARQFPNYSSELNVNALLLGDSALYLCASSWDWREQYFGPGTRLTVT.

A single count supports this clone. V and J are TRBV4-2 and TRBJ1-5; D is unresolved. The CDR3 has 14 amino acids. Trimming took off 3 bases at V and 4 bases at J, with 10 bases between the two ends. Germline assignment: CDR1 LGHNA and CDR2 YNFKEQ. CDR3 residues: CASSQANGNQPQHF. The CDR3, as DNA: TGTGCCAGCAGCCAGGCAAACGGAAATCAGCCCCAGCATTTT.

Here the CDR3 reads CASSVDLNTGELFF. In DNA form, the CDR3 reads TGTGCCAGCAGCGTAGATTTGAACACCGGGGAGCTGTTTTTT. The chain links TRBV9 to TRBJ2-2; D is undetermined. The CDR3 covers 14 residues. Germline values: CDR1 SGDLS, CDR2 YYNGEE. The V and J ends lost 0 bases and 1 base respectively, with 4 bases between them.

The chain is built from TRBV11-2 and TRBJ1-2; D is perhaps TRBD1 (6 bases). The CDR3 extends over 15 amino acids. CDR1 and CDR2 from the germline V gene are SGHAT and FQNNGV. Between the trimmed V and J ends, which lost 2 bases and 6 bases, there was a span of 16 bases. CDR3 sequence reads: CASSLSPVQGNGYTF. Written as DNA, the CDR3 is TGTGCCAGCAGCTTATCGCCTGTTCAGGGGAATGGCTACACCTTC.

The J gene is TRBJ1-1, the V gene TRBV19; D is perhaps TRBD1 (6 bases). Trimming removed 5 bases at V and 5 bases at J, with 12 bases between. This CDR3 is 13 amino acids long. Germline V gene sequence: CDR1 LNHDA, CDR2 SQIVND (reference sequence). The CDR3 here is CASSQGLGTEAFF. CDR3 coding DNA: TGTGCCAGTAGTCAGGGGCTGGGGACTGAAGCTTTCTTT.

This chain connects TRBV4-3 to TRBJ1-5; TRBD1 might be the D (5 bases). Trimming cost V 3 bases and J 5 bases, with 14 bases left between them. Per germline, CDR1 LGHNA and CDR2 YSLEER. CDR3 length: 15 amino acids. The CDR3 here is CASSQVRGVDQPQHF. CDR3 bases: TGCGCCAGCAGCCAGGTTAGGGGAGTAGATCAGCCCCAGCATTTT.

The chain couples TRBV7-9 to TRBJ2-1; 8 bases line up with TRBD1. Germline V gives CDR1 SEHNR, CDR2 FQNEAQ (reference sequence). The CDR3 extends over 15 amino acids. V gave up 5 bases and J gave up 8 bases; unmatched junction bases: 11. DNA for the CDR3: TGTGCCAGCAGCCAAGGAGGACAGGGTGGAGATGAGCAGTTCTTC. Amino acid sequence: CASSQGGQGGDEQFF.

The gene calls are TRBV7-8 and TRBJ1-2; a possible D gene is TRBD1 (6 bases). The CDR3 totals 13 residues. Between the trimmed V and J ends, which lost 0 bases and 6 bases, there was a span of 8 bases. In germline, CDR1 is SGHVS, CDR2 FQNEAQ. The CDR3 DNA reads TGTGCCAGCAGCTTAGCGTCAGGGGATGGCTACACCTTC. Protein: CASSLASGDGYTF. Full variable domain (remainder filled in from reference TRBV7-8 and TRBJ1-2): GAGVSQSPRYKVAKRGQDVALRCDPISGHVSLFWYQQALGQGPEFLTYFQNEAQLDKSGLPSDRFFAERPEGSVSTLKIQRTQQEDSAVYLCASSLASGDGYTFGSGTRLTVV.

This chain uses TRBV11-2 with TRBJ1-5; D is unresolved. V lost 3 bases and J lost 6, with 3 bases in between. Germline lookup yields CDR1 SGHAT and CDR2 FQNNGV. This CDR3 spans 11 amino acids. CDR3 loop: CASSFCQPQHF. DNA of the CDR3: TGTGCCAGCAGCTTCTGTCAGCCCCAGCATTTT. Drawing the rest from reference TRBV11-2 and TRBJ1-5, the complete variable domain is EAGVAQSPRYKIIEKRQSVAFWCNPISGHATLYWYQQILGQGPKLLIQFQNNGVVDDSQLPKDRFSAERLKGVDSTLKIQPAKLEDSAVYLCASSFCQPQHFGDGTRLSIL.

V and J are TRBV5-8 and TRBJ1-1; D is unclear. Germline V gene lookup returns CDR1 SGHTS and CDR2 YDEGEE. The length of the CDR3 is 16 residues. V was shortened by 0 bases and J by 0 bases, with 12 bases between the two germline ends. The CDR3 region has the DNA TGTGCCAGCAGCTTGGTGCTGGGCAAAATGAACACTGAAGCTTTCTTT. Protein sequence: CASSLVLGKMNTEAFF.